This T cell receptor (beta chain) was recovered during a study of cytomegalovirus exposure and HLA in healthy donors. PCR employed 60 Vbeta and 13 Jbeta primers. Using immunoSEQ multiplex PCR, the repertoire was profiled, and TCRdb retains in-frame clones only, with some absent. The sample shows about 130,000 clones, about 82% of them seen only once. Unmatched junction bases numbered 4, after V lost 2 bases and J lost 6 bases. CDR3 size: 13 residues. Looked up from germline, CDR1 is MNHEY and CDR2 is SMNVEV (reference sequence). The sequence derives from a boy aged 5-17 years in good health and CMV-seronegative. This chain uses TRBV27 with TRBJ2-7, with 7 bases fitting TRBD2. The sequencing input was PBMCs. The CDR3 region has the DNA TGTGCCAGCAGTTTAGGTCGGGGGGTCGAGCAGTACTTC. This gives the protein CASSLGRGVEQYF.